Below, 5 T cell receptor beta chains from the same sample are listed, as sequenced in a study of blood T cell repertoires in COVID-19. This table comes from immunoSEQ multiplex PCR, and its TCRdb copy is limited to in-frame clones, with some not included. Of some 150,000 clones listed, roughly 87% were seen once; the top ten hold 1.5% to 2%. The sample comprised peripheral blood. Source of these receptors: a human donor in a cohort sampled during active COVID-19.

The gene calls are TRBV9 and TRBJ2-1; TRBD2 matches at 8 bases. CDR3 length: 14 amino acids. CDR1 SGDLS and CDR2 YYNGEE come from the germline V gene. Trimming at V came to 5 bases and at J to 3 bases, leaving 4 bases not matched to a gene. Here the CDR3 reads CASSDGTSYNEQFF. The CDR3, as DNA: TGTGCCAGCAGTGATGGGACTAGCTACAATGAGCAGTTCTTC. Filled out from reference TRBV9 and TRBJ2-1, the complete variable domain reads DSGVTQTPKHLITATGQRVTLRCSPRSGDLSVYWYQQSLDQGLQFLIQYYNGEERAKGNILERFSAQQFPDLHSELNLSSLELGDSALYFCASSDGTSYNEQFFGPGTRLTVL.

Turning to this clone: The sample has other DNA sequences that encode this CDR3 too. The V gene is TRBV5-1, the J gene TRBJ2-7; D possibly corresponds to TRBD1 (6 bases). V was shortened by 1 base and J by 3 bases, with 8 bases between the two germline ends. This CDR3 has 13 amino acids. Looked up from germline, CDR1 is SGHRS and CDR2 is YFSETQ. The CDR3 sequence: CASSLQGSYEQYF. The CDR3 nucleotides read TGCGCCAGCAGCTTGCAGGGGAGCTACGAGCAGTACTTC.

The chain combines TRBV11-2 with TRBJ1-2; D remains unclear. Germline V lookup: CDR1 SGHAT, CDR2 FQNNGV. Trimming took 1 base from V and 1 from J, leaving 16 bases between them. The CDR3 is made up of 17 amino acids. CDR3 protein: CASSLGSWAAHNYGYTF. For the CDR3, the DNA is TGTGCCAGCAGCTTAGGATCTTGGGCAGCCCATAACTATGGCTACACCTTC.

The rearrangement links TRBV12-5 to TRBJ2-1, with D uncertain. Deletions cut 5 bases from V and 4 bases from J, with 9 bases between. CDR3 length: 13 amino acids. The V gene's germline CDR1 is LGHNT and CDR2 FRNRAP. The CDR3 loop is CASGLTGYNEQFF. The CDR3 DNA sequence: TGTGCTAGTGGTCTGACCGGGTACAATGAGCAGTTCTTC. Full variable domain (remainder filled in from reference TRBV12-5 and TRBJ2-1): DARVTQTPRHKVTEMGQEVTMRCQPILGHNTVFWYRQTMMQGLELLAYFRNRAPLDDSGMPKDRFSAEMPDATLATLKIQPSEPRDSAVYFCASGLTGYNEQFFGPGTRLTVL.

This clone was recorded only once. V is TRBV20-1 and J is TRBJ2-7, with D maybe TRBD1 (5 bases). Trimming shortened V by 3 bases and J by 6 bases, and 15 bases separated the two germline ends. This CDR3 comprises 13 residues. CDR1 is DFQATT and CDR2 is SNEGSKA in the germline V gene (reference sequence). The CDR3 nucleotides are TGCAGTGCTAGTGGGGCAGGGAAAGGCGAGCAGTACTTC. It specifies CSASGAGKGEQYF.